In this sample, the clone carrying this T cell receptor beta chain turned up many times. Its antigen is still unknown. The data were obtained in a study of T cells after yellow fever vaccination. Study-wide background: SMART-Seq v4 Ultra Low Input handled preparation of low-cell-number fractions. Study-wide findings and caveats: In post-booster samples, most primary-vaccination clones reappeared (about 97% CD4, roughly 89% CD8). Weaker in magnitude, the secondary response showed a faster peak on day 5 versus 15.

A 5'RACE template-switching step, the method used to make TCR cDNA, added a universal primer site and UMIs. TCRdb redid the calling of the 5' RACE reads with MiXCR, one entry per CDR3 protein. The sample has around 67,000 distinct CDR3 sequences; around 6.9% are singletons. Sequencing was performed on CD8+ T cells sorted from PBMCs, taken less than 6 days after the first yellow fever vaccination. This clonotype was sampled from a man younger than 35 who received the YFV17D yellow fever vaccine.

The CDR3 here is CASSYGRANTEAFF. The CDR3 DNA follows: TGCGCCAGCAGCTACGGCAGGGCGAACACTGAAGCTTTCTTT. The J gene is TRBJ1-1, the V gene TRBV5-1; D perhaps matches TRBD1 (5 bases). The CDR3 sequence is 14 residues long. V was pared by 3 bases and J by 1 base, with 10 bases between. Per germline, CDR1 SGHRS and CDR2 YFSETQ.